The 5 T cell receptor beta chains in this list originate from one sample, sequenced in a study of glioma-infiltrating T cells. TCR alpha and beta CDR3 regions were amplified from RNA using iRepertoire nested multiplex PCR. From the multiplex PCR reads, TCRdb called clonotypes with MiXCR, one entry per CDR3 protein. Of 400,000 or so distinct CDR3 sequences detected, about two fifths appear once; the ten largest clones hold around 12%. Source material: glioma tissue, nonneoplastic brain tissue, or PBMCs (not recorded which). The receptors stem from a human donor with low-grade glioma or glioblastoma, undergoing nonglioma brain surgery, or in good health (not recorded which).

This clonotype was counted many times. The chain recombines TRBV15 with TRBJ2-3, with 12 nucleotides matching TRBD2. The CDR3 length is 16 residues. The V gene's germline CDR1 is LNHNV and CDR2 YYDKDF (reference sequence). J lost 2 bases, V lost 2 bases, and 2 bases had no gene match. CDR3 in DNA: TGTGCCACCAGCAGATGGACTAGCGGGACCACAGATACGCAGTATTTT. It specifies CATSRWTSGTTDTQYF.

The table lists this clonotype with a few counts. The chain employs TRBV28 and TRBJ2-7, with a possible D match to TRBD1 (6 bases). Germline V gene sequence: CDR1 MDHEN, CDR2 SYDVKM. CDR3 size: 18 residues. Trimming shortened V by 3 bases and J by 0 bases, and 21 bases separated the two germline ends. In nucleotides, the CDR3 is TGTGCCAGCAGTTTCCTTTCCCCCCTGAGCAGGGGCTCCTACGAGCAGTACTTC. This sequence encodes CASSFLSPLSRGSYEQYF. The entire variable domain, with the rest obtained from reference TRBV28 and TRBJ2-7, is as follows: DVKVTQSSRYLVKRTGEKVFLECVQDMDHENMFWYRQDPGLGLRLIYFSYDVKMKEKGDIPEGYSVSREKKERFSLILESASTNQTSMYLCASSFLSPLSRGSYEQYFGPGTRLTVT.

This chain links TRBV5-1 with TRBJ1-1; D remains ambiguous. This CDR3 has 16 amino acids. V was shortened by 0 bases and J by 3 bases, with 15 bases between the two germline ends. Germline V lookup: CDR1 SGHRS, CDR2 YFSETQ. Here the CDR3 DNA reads TGCGCCAGCAGCTTGGTCGGAGACCATACCGACACTGAAGCTTTCTTT. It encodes CASSLVGDHTDTEAFF.

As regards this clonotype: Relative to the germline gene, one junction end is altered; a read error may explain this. The CDR3 DNA follows: TGTGCCAGTATGAAGCGCCATCCGCAAAAATCCTTCTACAATGAGCAGTCCTTC. It encodes CASMKRHPQKSFYNEQSF. The V call is TRBV19, the J call TRBJ2-1; D is unresolved. Germline-derived CDR1 and CDR2 are LNHDA and SQIVND (reference sequence). This CDR3 is 18 amino acids long.

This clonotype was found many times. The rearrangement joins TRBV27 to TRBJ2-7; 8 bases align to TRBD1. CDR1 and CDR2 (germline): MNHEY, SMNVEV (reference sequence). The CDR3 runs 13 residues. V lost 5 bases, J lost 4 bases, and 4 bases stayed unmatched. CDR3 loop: CASSTDRAYEQYF. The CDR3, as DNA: TGTGCCAGCAGTACGGACAGGGCGTACGAGCAGTACTTC.